This entry lists 5 T cell receptor beta chains sequenced from one sample in a study of CD8+CD57+ T cells in acquired aplastic anemia. It was genomic DNA that served as the template for profiling TCR beta VDJ and CDR3. MiXCR, run by TCRdb on the reads, gives a single entry per CDR3 protein. The sample has about 120,000 distinct CDR3 sequences, 50% to 70% seen once. The sequenced patients had an expansion of CD8+CD57+ cells seen by flow cytometry. Sequencing was carried out using sorted CD4+, CD8+, or CD8+CD57+ T cells (not recorded which) from PBMCs. These receptor sequences come from a human donor with aplastic anemia.

The CDR3 DNA is TGCAGTGCTCCGGACAGGAGAATCTATAATTCACCCCTCCACTTT. It is translated as CSAPDRRIYNSPLHF. The chain employs TRBV20-1 and TRBJ1-6; 7 bases align to TRBD1. Germline loops: CDR1 DFQATT, CDR2 SNEGSKA (reference sequence). After removal of 5 bases from V and 3 bases from J, the junction contained 7 bases not matched to a gene. The CDR3 covers 15 residues.

The gene calls are TRBV7-9 and TRBJ1-5; D may be TRBD1 (6 bases). Trimming removed 5 bases from V and 4 bases from J, with 6 bases in between. CDR3 length: 12 residues. Germline V gene data show CDR1 as SEHNR and CDR2 as FQNEAQ (reference sequence). CDR3 bases: TGTGCCAGCAGCACAGGGAATCAGCCCCAGCATTTT. It is translated as CASSTGNQPQHF.

The rearrangement links TRBV19 to TRBJ2-1, with a possible D match to TRBD1 (5 bases). Germline V gives CDR1 LNHDA, CDR2 SQIVND (reference sequence). The CDR3 has 17 amino acids. V was clipped by 4 bases and J by 4 bases, with 20 bases between them. CDR3 sequence: CASSKSPGSASYNEQFF. In DNA form, the CDR3 reads TGTGCCAGTAGTAAGTCTCCAGGGTCCGCGAGTTACAATGAGCAGTTCTTC.

In this sample, this clonotype turned up a few times. The V and J genes are TRBV12-3 or TRBV12-4 and TRBJ2-3, with 8 bases matching TRBD2. The CDR3 totals 15 residues. With 7 bases clipped from V and 2 bases from J, the junction kept 8 bases outside the gene matches. The CDR3 region is CASINSGEATDTQYF. As DNA, the CDR3 is TGTGCCAGCATCAATAGCGGGGAGGCCACAGATACGCAGTATTTT.

The V and J genes are TRBV7-9 and TRBJ2-3, with TRBD2 matching 10 bases. With V trimmed by 3 bases and J by 13 bases, 4 bases remained unmatched. CDR1 is SEHNR, CDR2 FQNEAQ, per germline (reference sequence). The CDR3 has 12 residues. This chain's CDR3 is CASSLDLAGEYF. CDR3 DNA sequence: TGTGCCAGCAGCTTGGACCTAGCGGGGGAGTATTTT.